A single sample gave rise to the 14 T cell receptor beta chains below, sequenced in a study of blood T cell repertoires in COVID-19. The table came from immunoSEQ multiplex PCR; TCRdb's copy has only in-frame clones and leaves some out. Among around 57,000 clones listed, roughly 87% were seen once. Sequenced material: peripheral blood. All receptors come from an elderly woman with COVID-19, enrolled during active disease.

The chain carries TRBV4-1 and TRBJ1-6; no definite D call. CDR3 size: 13 residues. Trimming removed 8 bases from V and 4 bases from J, with 9 bases in between. From germline, CDR1 is MGHRA and CDR2 YSYEKL. CDR3 sequence reads: CASANPYNSPLHF. The CDR3, as DNA: TGCGCCAGCGCTAACCCTTATAATTCACCCCTCCACTTT.

The chain recombines TRBV30 with TRBJ1-6; D unresolved. The CDR3 totals 15 residues. Trimming cost V 0 bases and J 0 bases, with 6 bases left between them. The germline V gene encodes CDR1 GTSNPN and CDR2 SVGIG (reference sequence). CDR3 DNA: TGTGCCTGGAGTGTAGGGAGCTCCTATAATTCACCCCTCCACTTT. This encodes CAWSVGSSYNSPLHF. Complete variable domain (other parts from reference TRBV30 and TRBJ1-6): SQTIHQWPATLVQPVGSPLSLECTVEGTSNPNLYWYRQAAGRGLQLLFYSVGIGQISSEVPQNLSASRPQDRQFILSSKKLLLSDSGFYLCAWSVGSSYNSPLHFGNGTRLTVT.

This chain joins TRBV11-2 and TRBJ1-1; TRBD1 agrees at 9 bases. The CDR3 has 14 residues. Germline assignment: CDR1 SGHAT and CDR2 FQNNGV. The V segment lost 7 bases and the J segment 3 bases; nucleotides outside the gene matches: 6. This chain's CDR3 is CASIGDRAYTEAFF. The CDR3 region has the DNA TGTGCCAGCATAGGGGACAGGGCGTACACTGAAGCTTTCTTT.

This clone was seen just once. The chain couples TRBV7-2 to TRBJ2-5; 8 nucleotides agree with TRBD2. There are 16 residues in the CDR3. The V segment lost 5 bases and the J segment 2 bases; nucleotides outside the gene matches: 10. Germline-derived CDR1 and CDR2 are SGHTA and FQGNSA. The CDR3 DNA sequence: TGTGCCAGCAGCACACAGGGAAGCGGGGGTCAAGAGACCCAGTACTTC. This gives the protein CASSTQGSGGQETQYF.

The chain joins TRBV7-9 to TRBJ1-3; 7 bases align to TRBD1. Trimming took 4 bases from V and 4 from J; bases not matched to a gene: 4. Germline-derived CDR1 and CDR2 are SEHNR and FQNEAQ (reference sequence). The CDR3 has 14 residues. The CDR3 region has the DNA TGTGCCAGCAGCTCGACGGGACAGGGAAACACCATATATTTT. Its translation: CASSSTGQGNTIYF.

V usage is TRBV27 and J usage is TRBJ2-3, with 7 bases aligning to TRBD2. The J segment lost 3 bases and the V segment lost 5 bases, leaving 14 bases of the junction unmatched. CDR1 and CDR2 (germline): MNHEY, SMNVEV (reference sequence). The CDR3 runs 17 residues. CDR3 nucleotides: TGTGCCAGCAGTCTCCAGCGTGGGGGAGGGATGACAGATACGCAGTATTTT. Protein product: CASSLQRGGGMTDTQYF.

V is TRBV7-2 and J is TRBJ2-7; possibly TRBD1 for D (6 bases). The V and J ends lost 4 bases and 3 bases respectively, with 7 bases between them. The CDR3 is 12 residues long. The germline CDR1 and CDR2 sequences are SGHTA and FQGNSA. CDR3 nucleotides: TGTGCCAGCAGCTCAGGGGACTACGAGCAGTACTTC. Its translation is CASSSGDYEQYF.

This clone was observed a handful of times. CDR3 in amino acids: CASSLDGTSGGVQYF. CDR3 in DNA: TGTGCCAGCAGCTTAGATGGGACTAGCGGGGGGGTCCAGTACTTC. The rearrangement joins TRBV7-6 to TRBJ2-5; 16 nucleotides match TRBD2. V was clipped by 1 base and J by 10 bases; unmatched bases: 3. This CDR3 region has 15 residues. Germline lookup yields CDR1 SGHVS and CDR2 FNYEAQ.

The chain joins TRBV7-9 to TRBJ2-2; D gene unclear. CDR3 size: 14 residues. Trimming removed 3 bases at V and 6 bases at J, with 11 bases between. CDR1 is SEHNR and CDR2 is FQNEAQ in the germline V gene (reference sequence). This chain's CDR3 is CASSFFPIAGELFF. Here the CDR3 DNA reads TGTGCCAGCAGCTTCTTCCCCATAGCCGGGGAGCTGTTTTTT. Full variable domain (outside the CDR3, taken from reference TRBV7-9 and TRBJ2-2): DTGVSQNPRHKITKRGQNVTFRCDPISEHNRLYWYRQTLGQGPEFLTYFQNEAQLEKSRLLSDRFSAERPKGSFSTLEIQRTEQGDSAMYLCASSFFPIAGELFFGEGSRLTVL.

The chain has TRBV5-1 and TRBJ2-3, with 10 bases lining up with TRBD1. V dropped 4 bases and J dropped 6; count of bases not matched to a gene: 5. The germline V gene encodes CDR1 SGHRS and CDR2 YFSETQ. The CDR3 has 14 residues. The CDR3 bases are TGCGCCAGCAGCGGGGGACAGGGGATGGATACGCAGTATTTT. Residues: CASSGGQGMDTQYF.

Here the CDR3 reads CRLDRNTEAFF. The CDR3 nucleotides are TGCAGGCTTGACAGGAACACTGAAGCTTTCTTT. The rearrangement uses TRBV20-1 and TRBJ1-1; D is possibly TRBD1 (5 bases). The CDR3 loop spans 11 amino acids. Germline V lookup: CDR1 DFQATT, CDR2 SNEGSKA (reference sequence).

The rearrangement uses TRBV5-4 and TRBJ2-3; TRBD1 matches at 8 bases. There are 15 residues in the CDR3. CDR1 SGHNT and CDR2 YYREEE come from the germline V gene (reference sequence). J was trimmed by 1 base and V by 1 base; bases with no gene match: 2. The CDR3 loop reads CASSLPGGGTDTQYF. DNA of the CDR3: TGTGCCAGCAGCTTGCCAGGGGGCGGCACAGATACGCAGTATTTT.

The chain recombines TRBV5-8 with TRBJ2-3, with unresolved D. V lost 6 bases, J lost 6 bases, and 23 bases lay in between. Per germline, CDR1 SGHTS and CDR2 YDEGEE. The CDR3 runs to 16 residues. The CDR3 DNA is TGTGCCAGCACTAGGCCGTCAGTATACCTCTCCGATACGCAGTATTTT. Protein product: CASTRPSVYLSDTQYF.

This clone showed up many times. The chain recombines TRBV6-4 with TRBJ1-6; D perhaps matches TRBD1 (6 bases). The germline V gene encodes CDR1 MRHNA and CDR2 SNTAGT. V lost 4 bases to trimming and J lost 0 bases, with 16 bases between them. The CDR3 length is 18 residues. The CDR3 here is CASSAQRQATSYNSPLHF. The CDR3 DNA reads TGTGCCAGCAGTGCCCAGAGACAGGCGACCTCCTATAATTCACCCCTCCACTTT.